This T cell receptor (beta chain) was captured by sequencing in a study of cytotoxic CD8 clonotypes in ibrutinib-treated CLL. The CDR3 consists of 17 residues. Germline V lookup: CDR1 SGDLS, CDR2 YYNGEE. J was trimmed by 3 bases and V by 1 base; bases with no gene match: 5. Concerning this clone: The target antigen is unknown.

Method: immunoSEQ multiplex PCR; TCRdb's copy keeps in-frame clones and lacks some. The table shows 60,000 to 75,000 clones, with approximately 90% occurring only once. Findings of the study overall: Higher clonality was seen at ibrutinib response and a return toward baseline at progression.

The specimen was PBMCs, collected after 12 months of ibrutinib treatment. The receptor's source is a human donor with chronic lymphocytic leukemia. This chain links TRBV9 with TRBJ2-2; 11 positions match TRBD2. In DNA, the CDR3 is TGTGCCAGCAGCGTATTAGCGGGAGGGCGGGACACCGGGGAGCTGTTTTTT. This gives the protein CASSVLAGGRDTGELFF.